This TCR beta chain was identified in a study of cytomegalovirus exposure and HLA in healthy donors. This CDR3 has 15 residues. Germline V lookup: CDR1 MNHEY, CDR2 SMNVEV (reference sequence). V dropped 5 bases and J dropped 10; count of bases not matched to a gene: 11. The PCR made use of 60 Vbeta and 13 Jbeta primers. Clones were read by immunoSEQ multiplex PCR, and TCRdb kept only the in-frame ones, dropping some. Among about 190,000 clones listed, approximately 75% were seen once. The TCR was taken from a man younger than 40 in good health and CMV-seropositive. V is TRBV27 and J is TRBJ2-2; the match to TRBD1 covers 9 bases. The sequencing sample was made of PBMCs. CDR3 nucleotides: TGTGCCAGCAGTCAAATAACGGGACAGGGTGAGGAGCTGTTTTTT. It yields the protein CASSQITGQGEELFF.